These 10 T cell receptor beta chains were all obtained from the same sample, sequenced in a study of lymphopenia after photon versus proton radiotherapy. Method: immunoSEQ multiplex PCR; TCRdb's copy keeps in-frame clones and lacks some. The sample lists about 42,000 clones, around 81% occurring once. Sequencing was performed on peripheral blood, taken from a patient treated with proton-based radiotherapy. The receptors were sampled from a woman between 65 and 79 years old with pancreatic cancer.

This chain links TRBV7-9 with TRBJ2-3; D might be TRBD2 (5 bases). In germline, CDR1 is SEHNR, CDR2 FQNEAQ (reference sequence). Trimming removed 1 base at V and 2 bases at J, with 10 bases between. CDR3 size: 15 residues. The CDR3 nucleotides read TGTGCCAGCAGCTTAGACCCGGGGTTCACAGATACGCAGTATTTT. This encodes CASSLDPGFTDTQYF.

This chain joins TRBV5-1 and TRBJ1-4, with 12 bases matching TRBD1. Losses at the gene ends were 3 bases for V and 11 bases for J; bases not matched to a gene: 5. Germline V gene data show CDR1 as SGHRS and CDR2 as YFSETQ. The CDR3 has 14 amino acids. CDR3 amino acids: CASSSGDRGQKLFF. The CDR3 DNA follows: TGCGCCAGCAGCTCAGGGGACAGGGGGCAGAAACTGTTTTTT. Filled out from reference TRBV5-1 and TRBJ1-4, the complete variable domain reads KAGVTQTPRYLIKTRGQQVTLSCSPISGHRSVSWYQQTPGQGLQFLFEYFSETQRNKGNFPGRFSGRQFSNSRSEMNVSTLELGDSALYLCASSSGDRGQKLFFGSGTQLSVL.

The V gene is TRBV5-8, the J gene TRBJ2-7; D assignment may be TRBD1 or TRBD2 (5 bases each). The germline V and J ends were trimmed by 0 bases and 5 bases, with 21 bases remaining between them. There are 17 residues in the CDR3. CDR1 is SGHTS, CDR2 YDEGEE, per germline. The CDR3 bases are TGTGCCAGCAGCTTGGCCCCCCGGGGCCGATACCCAAACGAGCAGTACTTC. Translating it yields CASSLAPRGRYPNEQYF.

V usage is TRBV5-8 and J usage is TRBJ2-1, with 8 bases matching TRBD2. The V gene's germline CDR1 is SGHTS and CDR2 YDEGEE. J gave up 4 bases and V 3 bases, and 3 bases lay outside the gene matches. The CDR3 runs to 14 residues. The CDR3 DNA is TGTGCCAGCAGCTCGGGACTAGAGTACAATGAGCAGTTCTTC. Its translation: CASSSGLEYNEQFF.

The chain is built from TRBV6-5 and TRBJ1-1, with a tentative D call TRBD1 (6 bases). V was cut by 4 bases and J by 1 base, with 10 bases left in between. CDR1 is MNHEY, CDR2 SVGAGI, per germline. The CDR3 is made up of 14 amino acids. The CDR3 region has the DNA TGTGCCAGCAGTTCGGCGGGACAGAACACTGAAGCTTTCTTT. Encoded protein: CASSSAGQNTEAFF.

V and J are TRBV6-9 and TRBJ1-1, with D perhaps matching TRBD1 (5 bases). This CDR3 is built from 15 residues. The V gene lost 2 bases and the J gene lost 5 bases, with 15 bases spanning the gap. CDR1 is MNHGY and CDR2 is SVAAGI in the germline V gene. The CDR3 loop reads CASSYRREVRTEAFF. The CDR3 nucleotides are TGTGCCAGCAGTTATCGCAGGGAAGTGAGGACTGAAGCTTTCTTT.

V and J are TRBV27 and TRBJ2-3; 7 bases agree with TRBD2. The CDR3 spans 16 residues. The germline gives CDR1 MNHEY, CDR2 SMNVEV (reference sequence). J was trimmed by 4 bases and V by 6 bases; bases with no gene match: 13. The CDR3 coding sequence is TGTGCCAGCAGCCCGTTTCGCGGGAGTAGGTCAGATACGCAGTATTTT. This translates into CASSPFRGSRSDTQYF.

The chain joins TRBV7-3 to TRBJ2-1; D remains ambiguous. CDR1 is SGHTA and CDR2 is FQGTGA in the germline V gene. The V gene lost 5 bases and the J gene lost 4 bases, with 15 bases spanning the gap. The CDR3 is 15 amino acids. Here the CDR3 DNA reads TGTGCCAGCAGCCCCCCGGGCAGTCTTTACAATGAGCAGTTCTTC. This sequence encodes CASSPPGSLYNEQFF.

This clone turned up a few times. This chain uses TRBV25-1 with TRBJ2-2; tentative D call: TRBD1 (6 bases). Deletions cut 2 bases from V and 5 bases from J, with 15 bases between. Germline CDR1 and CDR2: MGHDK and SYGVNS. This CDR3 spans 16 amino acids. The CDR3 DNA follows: TGTGCCAGCAGTGAAACCCAGGGGTTGGGTACCGGGGAGCTGTTTTTT. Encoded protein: CASSETQGLGTGELFF. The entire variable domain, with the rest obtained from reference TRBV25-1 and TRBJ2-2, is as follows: EADIYQTPRYLVIGTGKKITLECSQTMGHDKMYWYQQDPGMELHLIHYSYGVNSTEKGDLSSESTVSRIRTEHFPLTLESARPSHTSQYLCASSETQGLGTGELFFGEGSRLTVL.

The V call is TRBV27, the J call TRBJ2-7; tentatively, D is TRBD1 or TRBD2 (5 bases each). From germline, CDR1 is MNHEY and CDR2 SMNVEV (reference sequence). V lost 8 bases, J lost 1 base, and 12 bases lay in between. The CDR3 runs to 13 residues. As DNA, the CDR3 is TGTGCCAGCCAAGGGACGGCTTCCTACGAGCAGTACTTC. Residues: CASQGTASYEQYF.